Listed below are T cell receptor beta chains from one sample, sequenced in a study of control samples from healthy donors and cancer patients. Repertoires were generated with immunoSEQ multiplex PCR, while TCRdb's copy carries only in-frame clones and drops some. The repertoire holds approximately 100,000 clones, with almost 90% as singletons. Sequencing was carried out using blood. These receptors came from a man aged 25-45 years in good health. The CDR3 runs from the conserved cysteine through the conserved F or W. The order of the fields is V gene, D gene, clone size, CDR3 length, J gene, CDR3 protein, CDR3 DNA. The D gene is left open where the match is weak. Not every row has a clone size; where given, it reads once, few, many or a size class.

TRBV7-2	-	-	14	TRBJ1-2	CASSLGSGYYGYTF	TGTGCCAGCAGCTTAGGATCAGGGTACTATGGCTACACCTTC
TRBV24-1	-	once	11	TRBJ2-3	CATSDSDAQYF	TGTGCCACCAGTGATTCCGACGCGCAGTATTTT
TRBV19	TRBD1	few	15	TRBJ1-5	CASSMGQVRNQPQHF	TGTGCCAGTAGTATGGGACAGGTCCGGAATCAGCCCCAGCATTTT
TRBV11-3	TRBD1	-	15	TRBJ2-5	CASSLRSDRGETQYF	TGTGCCAGCAGCTTAAGATCCGACAGGGGAGAGACCCAGTACTTC
TRBV7-9	TRBD1	-	14	TRBJ1-4	CASSQGQGNEKLFF	TGTGCCAGCAGCCAGGGACAGGGGAATGAAAAACTGTTTTTT
TRBV12-3/TRBV12-4	-	-	11	TRBJ2-7	CASSLGYEQYF	TGTGCCAGCAGTTTGGGCTACGAGCAGTACTTC
TRBV19	-	once	11	TRBJ1-2	CATPGNYGYTF	TGTGCCACTCCTGGGAACTATGGCTACACCTTC
TRBV30	-	-	13	TRBJ1-2	CAWSKRASYGYTF	TGTGCCTGGAGTAAGAGGGCAAGCTATGGCTACACCTTC
TRBV19	-	-	15	TRBJ2-1	CASKESSTGYNEQFF	TGTGCCAGTAAGGAGAGTAGTACAGGGTACAATGAGCAGTTCTTC
TRBV19	TRBD2	-	17	TRBJ2-2	CASSRRTSGRYTGELFF	TGTGCCAGTAGTCGCCGGACTAGCGGGAGATATACCGGGGAGCTGTTTTTT
TRBV5-5	-	-	13	TRBJ1-4	CASSLLTNEKLFF	TGTGCCAGCAGCTTACTAACTAATGAAAAACTGTTTTTT
TRBV4-1	-	-	12	TRBJ2-7	CASRPDSGEQYF	TGCGCCAGCAGGCCTGATTCTGGGGAGCAGTACTTC
TRBV28	TRBD2	-	14	TRBJ2-7	CASSLGTSTYEQYF	TGTGCCAGCAGTTTGGGGACTAGTACCTACGAGCAGTACTTC
TRBV5-6	-	-	14	TRBJ2-7	CASSLVGRSYEQYF	TGTGCCAGCAGCTTGGTAGGCAGATCCTACGAGCAGTACTTC
TRBV7-6	-	-	14	TRBJ1-5	CASSSGPKDQPQHF	TGTGCCAGCAGCTCGGGACCAAAGGATCAGCCCCAGCATTTT